This TCR beta chain was observed in a study of beta chain features in type 1 diabetes. Study overall: In all, more than 90,000,000 sorted cells from all samples were analyzed. The study's findings and limits: The study found that naive, central memory and Treg TCRB repertoires appeared more similar in patients than in healthy donors. Within each of all four CD4+ subsets, Type 1 diabetes patients had TCRB CDR3s that were moderately but significantly shorter. Type 1 diabetes patients had fewer VDJ junction insertions and more deletions.

In this sample, this clone turned up a few times. Antigen specificity is unknown. V was pared by 0 bases and J by 2 bases, with 10 bases of the junction left unmatched. Germline lookup yields CDR1 KGHSH and CDR2 LQKENI. The length of the CDR3 is 18 residues. Since all of the isolated RNA was reverse transcribed, expressed TCRB transcripts were what got sequenced. TCRdb's copy holds only in-frame clones and misses some; the assay was immunoSEQ multiplex PCR. Of about 160,000 clones listed, around 8.4% are singletons. The sequenced material came from central memory CD4+ T cells from blood. This TCR was sampled from a young woman with type 1 diabetes. J is TRBJ1-3 and V is TRBV18; 7 bases line up with TRBD1. The CDR3 nucleotides read TGTGCCAGCTCACCACCGTCCTTAGGCGGACAGGCTGGAAACACCATATATTTT. It is translated as CASSPPSLGGQAGNTIYF.